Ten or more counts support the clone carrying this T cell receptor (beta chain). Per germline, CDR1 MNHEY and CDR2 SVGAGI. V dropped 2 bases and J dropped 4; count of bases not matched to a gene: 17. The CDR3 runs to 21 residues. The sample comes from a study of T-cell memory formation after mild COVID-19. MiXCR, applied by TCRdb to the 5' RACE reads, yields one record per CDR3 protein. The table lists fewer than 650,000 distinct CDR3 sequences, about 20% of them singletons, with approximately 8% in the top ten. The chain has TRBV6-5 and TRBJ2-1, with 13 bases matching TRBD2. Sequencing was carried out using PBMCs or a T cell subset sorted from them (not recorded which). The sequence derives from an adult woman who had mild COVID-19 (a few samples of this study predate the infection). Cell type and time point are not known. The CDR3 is CASSYRGITSGGAPRYNEQFF. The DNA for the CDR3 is TGTGCCAGCAGTTACCGGGGTATCACTAGCGGGGGGGCACCTAGGTACAATGAGCAGTTCTTC.